Given below is one TCR beta chain in context. What it binds is unknown. The CDR3 runs to 15 residues. Germline V lookup: CDR1 MNHEY, CDR2 SMNVEV (reference sequence). With V trimmed by 2 bases and J by 1 base, 2 bases remained unmatched. The data belong to a study of cytomegalovirus exposure and HLA in healthy donors. Study-level results: Rarity held for most TCR sequences, but there were some public TCRs that occurred in many donors.

The PCR used 60 Vbeta and 13 Jbeta primers. Assay: immunoSEQ multiplex PCR; the TCRdb copy retains only in-frame clones and omits some. This table holds 150,000 or so clones. The genes are TRBV27 and TRBJ2-5, with 9 positions matching TRBD1. The sequencing sample was made of PBMCs. This clonotype was obtained from a woman aged 55-70 years in good health and CMV-seronegative. The CDR3 region has the DNA TGTGCCAGCAGTTTAGGGACAGGGTCCCAAGAGACCCAGTACTTC. Amino acids: CASSLGTGSQETQYF.